Listed below are T cell receptor beta chains from one sample, sequenced in a study of T cell responses to AZD1222 COVID-19 vaccine. Repertoires were generated with immunoSEQ multiplex PCR, while TCRdb's copy carries only in-frame clones and drops some. In the table there are around 170,000 clones, about nine tenths of which are singletons. The sample consisted of peripheral blood, taken on day 0 of AZD1222 vaccination. The receptors shown here come from an adult in good health. CDR3s include the opening cysteine and the closing phenylalanine or tryptophan. Fields, in order: clone size, V gene, J gene, CDR3 protein. Some rows mark clone size as missing; the rest say once, few, many or name a class of expanded clone.

clone_size: -
v_call: TRBV7-3
j_call: TRBJ2-3
cdr3_aa: CASSSHGGGAGDTQYF

clone_size: once
v_call: TRBV3-1/TRBV3-2
j_call: TRBJ1-2
cdr3_aa: CASSQNARDYGYTF

clone_size: few
v_call: TRBV19
j_call: TRBJ1-5
cdr3_aa: CASSIQAGGRQPQHF

clone_size: -
v_call: TRBV4-3
j_call: TRBJ2-5
cdr3_aa: CASSQGVHPETQYF

clone_size: -
v_call: TRBV4-1
j_call: TRBJ2-3
cdr3_aa: CASSLLAGAADTQYF

clone_size: -
v_call: TRBV18
j_call: TRBJ1-6
cdr3_aa: CASSRVGGQTAPLHF

clone_size: -
v_call: TRBV19
j_call: TRBJ1-3
cdr3_aa: CASSKGVSGNTIYF

clone_size: -
v_call: TRBV11-3
j_call: TRBJ1-1
cdr3_aa: CASSLGDRGRSSTEAFF

clone_size: -
v_call: TRBV2
j_call: TRBJ2-1
cdr3_aa: CASSEVEGAVDEQFF

clone_size: -
v_call: TRBV24-1
j_call: TRBJ2-7
cdr3_aa: CATSGTGDYEQYF

clone_size: -
v_call: TRBV2
j_call: TRBJ1-4
cdr3_aa: CASSERIREGEKLFF

clone_size: -
v_call: TRBV2
j_call: TRBJ1-5
cdr3_aa: CASSGNRDNQPQHF

clone_size: -
v_call: TRBV5-4
j_call: TRBJ2-5
cdr3_aa: CASSLLGDGTQYF

clone_size: -
v_call: TRBV7-8
j_call: TRBJ1-2
cdr3_aa: CASSTETGFGGYTF

clone_size: -
v_call: TRBV2
j_call: TRBJ1-1
cdr3_aa: CASSDRRITQAFF

clone_size: -
v_call: TRBV9
j_call: TRBJ2-7
cdr3_aa: CASSSQAGSGYEQYF

clone_size: -
v_call: TRBV7-2
j_call: TRBJ2-3
cdr3_aa: CASSPPGAGLTDTQYF

clone_size: -
v_call: TRBV6-4
j_call: TRBJ1-2
cdr3_aa: CASSATGGGSGYGYTF

clone_size: -
v_call: TRBV15
j_call: TRBJ2-3
cdr3_aa: CATSGSTDTQYF

clone_size: -
v_call: TRBV7-2
j_call: TRBJ2-7
cdr3_aa: CASSSTGTRREQYF

clone_size: -
v_call: TRBV9
j_call: TRBJ2-7
cdr3_aa: CASSEGQGNYEQYF

clone_size: few
v_call: TRBV7-2
j_call: TRBJ1-2
cdr3_aa: CASSLDLRGTYGYTF

clone_size: -
v_call: TRBV6-6
j_call: TRBJ2-1
cdr3_aa: CASSLGTSRTEQFF

clone_size: -
v_call: TRBV5-1
j_call: TRBJ1-3
cdr3_aa: CASSISRGYGNTIYF

clone_size: -
v_call: TRBV18
j_call: TRBJ2-1
cdr3_aa: CASSRTSGGVSYNEQFF

clone_size: -
v_call: TRBV12-3/TRBV12-4
j_call: TRBJ2-3
cdr3_aa: CASSRTTDTQYF

clone_size: -
v_call: TRBV27
j_call: TRBJ1-1
cdr3_aa: CASSSNLGGTEAFF

clone_size: -
v_call: TRBV2
j_call: TRBJ2-5
cdr3_aa: CAGRAIKETQYF

clone_size: -
v_call: TRBV5-8
j_call: TRBJ2-6
cdr3_aa: CASKGTSGANVLTF

clone_size: -
v_call: TRBV7-6
j_call: TRBJ2-7
cdr3_aa: CASSLGGQEQYF

clone_size: -
v_call: TRBV28
j_call: TRBJ1-2
cdr3_aa: CASVDRVYGYTF

clone_size: -
v_call: TRBV6-5
j_call: TRBJ2-2
cdr3_aa: CASSLRRDTGELFF

clone_size: once
v_call: TRBV18
j_call: TRBJ2-7
cdr3_aa: CASSRKGSYEQYF

clone_size: -
v_call: TRBV30
j_call: TRBJ1-2
cdr3_aa: CAWNQQTGNGYTF

clone_size: -
v_call: TRBV18
j_call: TRBJ2-7
cdr3_aa: CASSPLPGRTSYEQYF

clone_size: -
v_call: TRBV27
j_call: TRBJ2-7
cdr3_aa: CASSLRPGQTGEQYF

clone_size: -
v_call: TRBV19
j_call: TRBJ2-1
cdr3_aa: CASSILPGQSLYNEQFF

clone_size: few
v_call: TRBV28
j_call: TRBJ1-1
cdr3_aa: CASSLRQPRSTEAFF

clone_size: -
v_call: TRBV5-1
j_call: TRBJ1-1
cdr3_aa: CASSGKPAGGAGNTEAFF

clone_size: -
v_call: TRBV27
j_call: TRBJ1-1
cdr3_aa: CASSSTGSDTEAFF

clone_size: -
v_call: TRBV11-3
j_call: TRBJ1-1
cdr3_aa: CTSSLDRVNTEAFF

clone_size: -
v_call: TRBV5-4
j_call: TRBJ2-5
cdr3_aa: CASSLRLAQETQYF

clone_size: once
v_call: TRBV11-3
j_call: TRBJ2-1
cdr3_aa: CASSLGVAGGSYNEQFF

clone_size: -
v_call: TRBV18
j_call: TRBJ1-2
cdr3_aa: CASSRREGDRDGYTF

clone_size: -
v_call: TRBV5-1
j_call: TRBJ1-1
cdr3_aa: CASSLDGLRAFF

clone_size: -
v_call: TRBV25-1
j_call: TRBJ1-2
cdr3_aa: CASSEYDRTGFYGYTF

clone_size: once
v_call: TRBV7-3
j_call: TRBJ2-3
cdr3_aa: CASSLTAPDTQYF

clone_size: -
v_call: TRBV7-2
j_call: TRBJ1-6
cdr3_aa: CASSRNNSPLHF

clone_size: -
v_call: TRBV5-1
j_call: TRBJ2-7
cdr3_aa: CASSLGQGVTYEQYF

clone_size: -
v_call: TRBV28
j_call: TRBJ1-6
cdr3_aa: CASSPHGTGHSPLHF

clone_size: once
v_call: TRBV18
j_call: TRBJ1-1
cdr3_aa: CASSPQGSNTEAFF